This TCR beta chain was observed in a study of blood T cell repertoires in COVID-19. Study details: Whether acute or convalescent, the COVID-19 samples came from the United States, Italy and Spain. The analysed material was cDNA or gDNA that came from T cells, B-cell-depleted T cells, or PBMCs.

Data came from immunoSEQ multiplex PCR; TCRdb stores just in-frame clones and leaves some out. The sample lists fewer than 70,000 clones, 85% to 90% seen once, with 3.5% to 5% in the top ten. The CDR3 sequence is 12 residues long. Trimming left V 6 bases short and J 3 bases short, with 8 bases between. Per the germline V gene, CDR1 is SGHAT and CDR2 is FQNNGV. This chain connects TRBV11-2 to TRBJ2-5, with D maybe TRBD1 (5 bases). The TCR was taken from a human donor in a cohort sampled during active COVID-19. The sequencing sample was made of peripheral blood. The CDR3 DNA follows: TGTGCCAGCAGTTCCAGGGAAGAGACCCAGTACTTC. Amino acids: CASSSREETQYF.